Shown below are 19 T cell receptor beta chains from a single sample sequenced in a study of blood T cell repertoires in COVID-19. Here immunoSEQ multiplex PCR was the method, and the copy in TCRdb shows in-frame clones only, minus some. Among approximately 90,000 clones listed, 70% to 80% were seen once. The sample consisted of peripheral blood. The receptors derive from a human donor in a cohort sampled during active COVID-19.

The V gene is TRBV9, the J gene TRBJ2-3, with 9 bases lining up with TRBD2. V was pared by 4 bases and J by 2 bases, with 8 bases of the junction left unmatched. In germline, CDR1 is SGDLS, CDR2 YYNGEE. CDR3 length: 16 residues. CDR3 sequence: CASSSGGTHNTDTQYF. CDR3 sequence (DNA): TGTGCCAGCAGCAGCGGGGGGACTCACAACACAGATACGCAGTATTTT.

The chain is built from TRBV29-1 and TRBJ2-7, with 9 positions matching TRBD1. Looked up from germline, CDR1 is SQVTM and CDR2 is ANQGSEA. CDR3 length equals 13 residues. After removal of 3 bases from V and 6 bases from J, the junction contained 6 bases not matched to a gene. CDR3 amino acids: CSVEVGQGGEQYF. CDR3 bases: TGCAGCGTTGAGGTGGGACAGGGTGGCGAGCAGTACTTC.

The rearrangement uses TRBV7-8 and TRBJ2-1, with TRBD2 matching 13 bases. The trim removed 5 bases at V and 8 bases at J, leaving 12 bases unmatched. This CDR3 has 17 residues. Germline V gene lookup returns CDR1 SGHVS and CDR2 FQNEAQ. CDR3 DNA sequence: TGTGCCAGCAGCCCCTCCGGACTAGCGGGAGAGGGCTATGAGCAGTTCTTC. Translated: CASSPSGLAGEGYEQFF.

This sequence joins TRBV24-1 and TRBJ2-5; TRBD2 is a possible D gene (5 bases). Germline V CDR1 and CDR2: KGHDR, SFDVKD. Deletions cut 4 bases from V and 5 bases from J, with 13 bases between. The CDR3 is 14 residues long. CDR3 sequence reads: CATSDRAGGETQYF. The CDR3 coding sequence is TGTGCCACCAGTGACCGCGCGGGTGGCGAGACCCAGTACTTC.

As regards this clone: Distinct nucleotide sequences in the sample also encode this CDR3. This chain links TRBV7-9 with TRBJ2-7; TRBD1 matches at 7 bases. V lost 5 bases, J lost 5 bases, and 3 bases stayed unmatched. CDR1 and CDR2 from the germline V gene are SEHNR and FQNEAQ (reference sequence). CDR3 length: 12 residues. The CDR3 nucleotides are TGTGCCAGCAGCAACAGGGGACACGAGCAGTACTTC. Protein sequence: CASSNRGHEQYF.

The chain employs TRBV3-1 (or the pseudogene TRBV3-2) and TRBJ1-6; TRBD1 agrees at 7 bases. Germline CDR1 LGHDT, CDR2 YNNKEL (reference sequence). The CDR3 has 14 residues. With 2 bases clipped from V and 7 bases from J, the junction kept 2 bases outside the gene matches. The CDR3 DNA reads TGTGCCAGCAGCCAATGGACAGGCAATTCACCCCTCCACTTT. Translating it yields CASSQWTGNSPLHF.

CDR3 sequence reads: CARSLAATSGRPYEQYF. The CDR3 DNA sequence: TGTGCCAGAAGCTTAGCCGCGACTAGCGGGAGGCCCTACGAGCAGTACTTC. This chain links TRBV7-5 with TRBJ2-7; the table names TRBD2, a call not compared with the DNA. TRBV7-5 is marked as a pseudogene. This CDR3 has 17 residues.

The chain is built from TRBV2 and TRBJ1-5, with 9 bases matching TRBD1. From germline, CDR1 is SNHLY and CDR2 FYNNEI. This CDR3 region has 15 residues. The V gene end was trimmed by 1 base and the J gene end by 4 bases; junction bases not matched to a gene: 2. The CDR3 region is CASSEGGTGNQPQHF. The CDR3 nucleotides read TGTGCCAGCAGTGAAGGCGGGACAGGGAATCAGCCCCAGCATTTT.

The rearrangement links TRBV29-1 to TRBJ2-7, with D uncertain. Trimming took 4 bases from V and 3 from J, leaving 4 bases between them. The CDR3 has 10 residues. The germline V gene has CDR1 SQVTM and CDR2 ANQGSEA. CDR3 in amino acids: CSVVSYEQYF. The CDR3 coding sequence is TGCAGCGTTGTCAGCTACGAGCAGTACTTC.

The rearrangement joins TRBV4-2 to TRBJ2-7; 10 positions match TRBD2. With 0 bases clipped from V and 7 bases from J, the junction kept 12 bases outside the gene matches. CDR1 LGHNA and CDR2 YNFKEQ come from the germline V gene. This CDR3 has 17 amino acids. As DNA, the CDR3 is TGTGCCAGCAGCCAAGATCGTAGCGGGAGGTGGATGGGGGAGCAGTACTTC. Translating gives CASSQDRSGRWMGEQYF.

The chain has TRBV27 and TRBJ1-2; tentatively, D is TRBD1 (6 bases). Looked up from germline, CDR1 is MNHEY and CDR2 is SMNVEV (reference sequence). V was trimmed by 6 bases and J by 7 bases, leaving 9 bases between them. This CDR3 is built from 11 residues. CDR3 sequence: CASSEGVGYTF. The CDR3 region has the DNA TGTGCCAGCAGCGAGGGGGTTGGCTACACCTTC.

The chain carries TRBV6-1 and TRBJ2-6, with TRBD2 matching 9 bases. Germline V gene sequence: CDR1 MNHNS, CDR2 SASEGT. This CDR3 contains 18 residues. The ends lost 1 base at V and 0 bases at J; junction bases unmatched: 4. CDR3 loop: CASSEGASGNSGANVLTF. In DNA form, the CDR3 reads TGTGCCAGCAGTGAAGGGGCTAGCGGGAACTCTGGGGCCAACGTCCTGACTTTC.

The chain uses TRBV5-6 and TRBJ1-1, with 8 bases lining up with TRBD1. V dropped 2 bases and J dropped 0; count of bases not matched to a gene: 12. CDR1 and CDR2 (germline): SGHDT, YYEEEE. This CDR3 spans 18 amino acids. The CDR3 loop reads CASSFHFGTGPMNTEAFF. CDR3 bases: TGTGCCAGCAGCTTTCATTTTGGGACAGGACCTATGAACACTGAAGCTTTCTTT.

The V call is TRBV5-4, the J call TRBJ2-3; TRBD2 might be the D (5 bases). CDR3 length: 14 amino acids. CDR1 and CDR2 from the germline V gene are SGHNT and YYREEE (reference sequence). V was clipped by 4 bases and J by 2 bases, with 11 bases between them. CDR3 protein: CASSPEVVTDTQYF. In DNA, the CDR3 is TGTGCCAGCAGCCCGGAGGTCGTCACAGATACGCAGTATTTT. Combining the CDR3 with reference TRBV5-4 and TRBJ2-3 gives the whole variable domain ETGVTQSPTHLIKTRGQQVTLRCSSQSGHNTVSWYQQALGQGPQFIFQYYREEENGRGNFPPRFSGLQFPNYSSELNVNALELDDSALYLCASSPEVVTDTQYFGPGTRLTVL.

As DNA, the CDR3 is TGTGCCAGCAACGGACTAGCGGGACCCACGGATACGCAGTATTTT. Encoded protein: CASNGLAGPTDTQYF. The chain combines TRBV4-2 with TRBJ2-3, with 12 bases fitting TRBD2. V gave up 7 bases and J gave up 6 bases; unmatched junction bases: 8. CDR1 and CDR2 from the germline V gene are LGHNA and YNFKEQ. CDR3 length equals 15 residues.

The rearrangement links TRBV2 to TRBJ2-1; 9 nucleotides align to TRBD2. The length of the CDR3 is 15 residues. V lost 6 bases and J lost 4; bases outside the gene matches: 7. Germline CDR1 is SNHLY and CDR2 is FYNNEI. The CDR3 loop is CASRTRAGGYNEQFF. The CDR3 coding sequence is TGTGCCAGCAGAACACGAGCGGGAGGATACAATGAGCAGTTCTTC.

J is TRBJ1-2 and V is TRBV5-4, with 9 nucleotides matching TRBD1. Looked up from germline, CDR1 is SGHNT and CDR2 is YYREEE (reference sequence). The V gene end was trimmed by 5 bases and the J gene end by 4 bases; junction bases not matched to a gene: 12. The CDR3 consists of 16 residues. The CDR3 reads CASRFGVQGASYGYTF. CDR3 bases: TGTGCCAGCAGATTCGGGGTACAGGGGGCGAGCTATGGCTACACCTTC.

This clone has a single count. This rearrangement joins TRBV2 to TRBJ2-2; 9 positions agree with TRBD2. Germline V CDR1 and CDR2: SNHLY, FYNNEI. The V gene end was trimmed by 6 bases and the J gene end by 1 base; junction bases not matched to a gene: 0. The CDR3 has 14 amino acids. The CDR3 reads CASRLAGNTGELFF. The CDR3 nucleotides are TGTGCCAGCAGACTAGCGGGGAACACCGGGGAGCTGTTTTTT.

This chain uses TRBV5-6 with TRBJ2-5; the D is unclear. The germline V gene has CDR1 SGHDT and CDR2 YYEEEE. This CDR3 is built from 15 residues. V dropped 0 bases and J dropped 5 bases, with 14 bases sitting between them. The CDR3 region has the DNA TGTGCCAGCAGCTTGGCTTGGGCGCTTCGGGAGACCCAGTACTTC. It specifies CASSLAWALRETQYF.